These 18 T cell receptor beta chains originate from one sample sequenced in a study of Ad26.COV2.S vaccination and SARS-CoV-2 variants. Treatment in this sample: 15 to 20 received Ad26.COV2.S at low or high dose, single or two shots; 5 received placebo; per-sample allocation not given. Samples came from day 63 after the first vaccine or placebo injection. Profiled with immunoSEQ multiplex PCR; TCRdb holds only in-frame clones, not every one. The data contain roughly 460,000 clones, 80% to 90% of them singletons. The material was peripheral blood, obtained in a trial of Ad26.COV2.S vaccine versus placebo. These receptors were collected from a person aged 18-60 years who received the Ad26.COV2.S COVID-19 vaccine or a placebo.

The chain couples TRBV19 to TRBJ2-7; TRBD1 is a possible D gene (6 bases). The CDR3 is 15 amino acids. Trimming cost V 7 bases and J 4 bases, with 20 bases left between them. Germline V gene data show CDR1 as LNHDA and CDR2 as SQIVND (reference sequence). The CDR3 is CASNDHREGIYEQYF. In DNA form, the CDR3 reads TGTGCCAGTAACGACCACAGGGAAGGAATATACGAGCAGTACTTC.

The chain has TRBV12-3 or TRBV12-4 and TRBJ1-5; D remains ambiguous. This CDR3 is 11 amino acids long. Trimming stripped 1 base from V and 11 bases from J, with 6 bases between. The CDR3 region has the DNA TGTGCCAGCAGTTTAGGGGAGGCCCAGCATTTT. Translating it yields CASSLGEAQHF.

This chain connects TRBV7-8 to TRBJ1-5; 8 bases are a match to TRBD1. Germline V CDR1 and CDR2: SGHVS, FQNEAQ. CDR3 length: 14 amino acids. V lost 5 bases and J lost 6; bases outside the gene matches: 6. The DNA for the CDR3 is TGTGCCAGCAGCCGGACAGGGTCAATTCAGCCCCAGCATTTT. Protein: CASSRTGSIQPQHF.

The J gene is TRBJ1-1, the V gene TRBV4-1, with 10 bases fitting TRBD1. Trimming at V came to 4 bases and at J to 9 bases, leaving 14 bases not matched to a gene. The germline V gene has CDR1 MGHRA and CDR2 YSYEKL. The CDR3 has 16 residues. The CDR3 reads CASSLIRDRGVMQAFF. CDR3 sequence (DNA): TGCGCCAGCAGCCTGATCCGGGACAGGGGCGTGATGCAAGCTTTCTTT.

The chain has TRBV19 and TRBJ1-1; 8 bases fit TRBD1. Germline CDR1 and CDR2: LNHDA and SQIVND (reference sequence). Trimming at V came to 11 bases and at J to 4 bases, leaving 6 bases not matched to a gene. This CDR3 comprises 12 residues. The CDR3 nucleotides are TGTGCCTGCGACAGGGGAGTCACTGAAGCTTTCTTT. It encodes CACDRGVTEAFF.

The V call is TRBV29-1, the J call TRBJ2-7, with 7 nucleotides matching TRBD2. After removal of 4 bases from V and 2 bases from J, the junction contained 8 bases not matched to a gene. This CDR3 has 14 residues. Per germline, CDR1 SQVTM and CDR2 ANQGSEA. CDR3 residues: CSVGLARTPYEQYF. In DNA, the CDR3 is TGCAGCGTTGGACTAGCTCGAACCCCCTACGAGCAGTACTTC.

This sequence joins TRBV28 and TRBJ2-7; D uncertain. Trimming shortened V by 7 bases and J by 2 bases, and 21 bases separated the two germline ends. The CDR3 contains 16 residues. The germline V gene has CDR1 MDHEN and CDR2 SYDVKM. The CDR3 sequence is CASTIDRVGLAYEQYF. In nucleotides, the CDR3 is TGTGCCAGCACAATAGACCGAGTAGGCCTGGCCTACGAGCAGTACTTC.

J is TRBJ2-7 and V is TRBV30; either TRBD1 or TRBD2 may supply D (5 bases each). Per the germline V gene, CDR1 is GTSNPN and CDR2 is SVGIG (reference sequence). V lost 2 bases, J lost 12 bases, and 14 bases lay in between. The CDR3 sequence is 11 residues long. CDR3 sequence (DNA): TGTGCCTGGAGTCTGGGGGACGGGCGGTACTTC. It specifies CAWSLGDGRYF.

This clone has only one observation. This chain's CDR3 is CAWSVGPRGGGYTF. In DNA, the CDR3 is TGTGCCTGGAGTGTAGGCCCCCGAGGAGGGGGCTACACCTTC. The rearrangement links TRBV30 to TRBJ1-2; D gene unclear. V gave up 0 bases and J gave up 8 bases, with 16 bases separating them. In germline, CDR1 is GTSNPN, CDR2 SVGIG (reference sequence). This CDR3 is built from 14 residues.

V and J are TRBV25-1 and TRBJ2-7; D is undetermined. The CDR3 is made up of 15 amino acids. Deletions cut 1 base from V and 3 bases from J, with 13 bases between. The germline V gene has CDR1 MGHDK and CDR2 SYGVNS. The CDR3 coding sequence is TGTGCCAGCAGTGAATTAGTACAGACCGACTACGAGCAGTACTTC. The encoded protein is CASSELVQTDYEQYF.

This clone was seen a few times. The gene calls are TRBV6-2 or TRBV6-3 and TRBJ1-2, with D maybe TRBD1 (5 bases). V was pared by 3 bases and J by 2 bases, with 7 bases between. The CDR3 runs 13 residues. Germline CDR1 MNHEY, CDR2 SVGEGT. CDR3 loop: CASSYRQNYGYTF. CDR3 DNA: TGTGCCAGCAGTTATAGACAGAACTATGGCTACACCTTC.

The chain links TRBV11-2 to TRBJ1-4, with D uncertain. The CDR3 has 11 residues. CDR1 SGHAT and CDR2 FQNNGV come from the germline V gene. The ends were cut back, 5 bases at V and 5 bases at J, with 3 bases in the middle. In DNA form, the CDR3 reads TGTGCCAGCAGCACCAATGAAAAACTGTTTTTT. Translated: CASSTNEKLFF.

CDR3 sequence (DNA): TGTGCCAGTTGGGGACGGGAGAACTCTGGGGCCAACGTCCTGACTTTC. Residues: CASWGRENSGANVLTF. The rearrangement joins TRBV19 to TRBJ2-6, with a possible D match to TRBD2 (6 bases). Between the trimmed V and J ends, which lost 8 bases and 0 bases, there was a span of 14 bases. The length of the CDR3 is 16 residues. Germline CDR1 and CDR2: LNHDA and SQIVND (reference sequence).

The chain uses TRBV19 and TRBJ1-4; tentatively, D is TRBD1 (5 bases). Germline CDR1 and CDR2: LNHDA and SQIVND (reference sequence). The CDR3 consists of 15 residues. The V gene lost 5 bases and the J gene lost 5 bases, with 15 bases spanning the gap. Here the CDR3 DNA reads TGTGCCAGTAGTGTGACAGACGCGGGGAATGAAAAACTGTTTTTT. Translating it yields CASSVTDAGNEKLFF.

The genes are TRBV10-3 and TRBJ1-4; D remains ambiguous. Germline CDR1 and CDR2: ENHRY and SYGVKD. The CDR3 is 13 residues long. The V and J ends lost 0 bases and 4 bases respectively, with 3 bases between them. The DNA for the CDR3 is TGTGCCATCAGTGAGTCGTATAATGAAAAACTGTTTTTT. Translated: CAISESYNEKLFF.

The chain couples TRBV7-9 to TRBJ1-4, with 9 bases matching TRBD1. CDR1 SEHNR and CDR2 FQNEAQ come from the germline V gene (reference sequence). This CDR3 contains 14 residues. J lost 5 bases, V lost 5 bases, and 3 bases had no gene match. CDR3 coding DNA: TGTGCCAGCAGCCAGGACAGGGGAAATGAAAAACTGTTTTTT. It codes for CASSQDRGNEKLFF.

The chain couples TRBV9 to TRBJ2-1, with 7 positions matching TRBD2. This CDR3 region has 14 residues. V gave up 4 bases and J gave up 7 bases; unmatched junction bases: 8. Germline CDR1 SGDLS, CDR2 YYNGEE. CDR3 region: CASSLSGNSNEQFF. The CDR3 DNA reads as TGTGCCAGCAGCTTGAGCGGGAACTCGAATGAGCAGTTCTTC.

The CDR3 sequence: CASSIWASPQYF. CDR3 nucleotide sequence: TGTGCCAGTAGTATTTGGGCCTCCCCGCAGTATTTT. The chain uses TRBV19 and TRBJ2-3; D remains unclear. The CDR3 length is 12 residues. Germline V gives CDR1 LNHDA, CDR2 SQIVND (reference sequence). V lost 3 bases, J lost 10 bases, and 11 bases lay in between. The variable domain in full, completed from reference TRBV19 and TRBJ2-3, reads DGGITQSPKYLFRKEGQNVTLSCEQNLNHDAMYWYRQDPGQGLRLIYYSQIVNDFQKGDIAEGYSVSREKKESFPLTVTSAQKNPTAFYLCASSIWASPQYFGPGTRLTVL.